The rows below give T cell receptor beta chains drawn from one sample of a study of vaccination and CD4 T cells after COVID-19. TCRdb itself ran the PCR reads through MiXCR, one entry per CDR3 protein. The sample shows about 14,000 distinct CDR3 sequences, 45% to 50% of them seen only once. Their antigens are not known. The specimen sequenced was CD4+ T cells from blood, cultured in vitro. These receptors all come from a human donor who had recovered from COVID-19. CDR3s include the opening cysteine and the closing phenylalanine or tryptophan. D genes are given only for firm matches. Size values are once, few and many counts, or a class for expanded clones, and some rows have none.

J gene: TRBJ2-1
V gene: TRBV10-3
clone size: NA
D gene: NA
CDR3 DNA: TGTGCCATCAGTCTTGTGGAGAGAGGGGGTGGTGAGCAGTTCTTC
CDR3 protein: CAISLVERGGGEQFF

J gene: TRBJ2-7
V gene: TRBV11-3
clone size: NA
D gene: NA
CDR3 DNA: TGTGCCAGCAGCTTAGGGGGAGTGGGAAAGGGCTACGAGCAGTACTTC
CDR3 protein: CASSLGGVGKGYEQYF

J gene: TRBJ2-4
V gene: TRBV20-1
clone size: NA
D gene: TRBD2
CDR3 DNA: TGCAGTGCTAGAGATTTGGCTAGCGGGGGTCGGGGCATTCAGTACTTC
CDR3 protein: CSARDLASGGRGIQYF

J gene: TRBJ1-2
V gene: TRBV2
clone size: large
D gene: NA
CDR3 DNA: TGTGCCAGCAGTGCGGTAGGGACTCCACTGATGGGGTATGGCTACACCTTC
CDR3 protein: CASSAVGTPLMGYGYTF

J gene: TRBJ2-7
V gene: TRBV6-1
clone size: few
D gene: TRBD1
CDR3 DNA: TGTGCCAGCAGGCTTTTCCCGGGACAGCAGTATGAGCAGTACTTC
CDR3 protein: CASRLFPGQQYEQYF

J gene: TRBJ1-2
V gene: TRBV4-1
clone size: NA
D gene: NA
CDR3 DNA: TGCGCCAGCAGCCCAAGAATGACTGCTAACTATGGCTACACCTTC
CDR3 protein: CASSPRMTANYGYTF

J gene: TRBJ2-1
V gene: TRBV7-9
clone size: once
D gene: TRBD2
CDR3 DNA: TGTGCCAGCAGCTTTCAGGCGGGAGGGCCTTACAATGAGCAGTTCTTC
CDR3 protein: CASSFQAGGPYNEQFF

J gene: TRBJ1-2
V gene: TRBV19
clone size: few
D gene: NA
CDR3 DNA: TGTGCCAGCAAAATACAGGGAGGAGTGGATGGCTACACCTTC
CDR3 protein: CASKIQGGVDGYTF

J gene: TRBJ2-7
V gene: TRBV27
clone size: once
D gene: TRBD1
CDR3 DNA: TGTGCCAGCAGATTGACAGGGGGTCATTACGAGCAGTACTTC
CDR3 protein: CASRLTGGHYEQYF

J gene: TRBJ1-1
V gene: TRBV5-1
clone size: NA
D gene: NA
CDR3 DNA: TGCGCCAGCAGCTTGGAGGGCAGGGTACAAGCTTTCTTT
CDR3 protein: CASSLEGRVQAFF

J gene: TRBJ2-1
V gene: TRBV7-3
clone size: NA
D gene: TRBD2
CDR3 DNA: TGTGCCAGCAGCTCCCCCGGACTAGCGGGGGGGCCTCTAGATCGTCACAATGAGCAGTTCTTC
CDR3 protein: CASSSPGLAGGPLDRHNEQFF

J gene: TRBJ2-2
V gene: TRBV19
clone size: NA
D gene: NA
CDR3 DNA: TGTGCCAGTAGTATAGTGGTGAGCACCGGGGAGCTGTTTTTT
CDR3 protein: CASSIVVSTGELFF

J gene: TRBJ1-2
V gene: TRBV6-2/TRBV6-3
clone size: few
D gene: NA
CDR3 DNA: TGTGCCAGCAGTTACGCTGACAGTCGTAGGGTTAACTATGGCTACACCTTC
CDR3 protein: CASSYADSRRVNYGYTF

J gene: TRBJ1-5
V gene: TRBV20-1
clone size: NA
D gene: NA
CDR3 DNA: TGCAGTGCTAGAACAGGGTTACCTCAGCCCCAGCATTTT
CDR3 protein: CSARTGLPQPQHF

J gene: TRBJ2-3
V gene: TRBV2
clone size: once
D gene: NA
CDR3 DNA: TGTGCCAGCAGTAGAGGGGGTACGGGCACAGATACGCAGTATTTT
CDR3 protein: CASSRGGTGTDTQYF

J gene: TRBJ1-5
V gene: TRBV7-8
clone size: few
D gene: TRBD1
CDR3 DNA: TGTGCCAGCAGCTCTCAGGGGGCTGGTAGCAATCAGCCCCAGCATTTT
CDR3 protein: CASSSQGAGSNQPQHF

J gene: TRBJ2-2
V gene: TRBV28
clone size: NA
D gene: TRBD2
CDR3 DNA: TGTGCCAGCAGTTTAAGGAGCGGGAGGAACACCGGGGAGCTGTTTTTT
CDR3 protein: CASSLRSGRNTGELFF

J gene: TRBJ1-5
V gene: TRBV20-1
clone size: NA
D gene: TRBD1
CDR3 DNA: TGCAGTGCTATGGCGGACAGGTATCAGCCCCAGCATTTT
CDR3 protein: CSAMADRYQPQHF

J gene: TRBJ2-7
V gene: TRBV7-2
clone size: few
D gene: TRBD1
CDR3 DNA: TGTGCCAGCAGCTTAACCGCAGCTGACAGGGTAGAGCAGTACTTC
CDR3 protein: CASSLTAADRVEQYF

J gene: TRBJ2-3
V gene: TRBV6-1
clone size: NA
D gene: NA
CDR3 DNA: TGTGCCAGCGGAGAAGAACGGCGGGGATTTACAGATACGCAGTATTTT
CDR3 protein: CASGEERRGFTDTQYF

J gene: TRBJ2-3
V gene: TRBV9
clone size: NA
D gene: NA
CDR3 DNA: TGTGCCAGCAGCGTAGTGGCAGATAGCACAGATACGCAGTATTTT
CDR3 protein: CASSVVADSTDTQYF

J gene: TRBJ2-2
V gene: TRBV20-1
clone size: few
D gene: TRBD2
CDR3 DNA: TGCAGTGCTAGGTCGTTCGGGAGCGGGGCGAACACCGGGGAGCTGTTTTTT
CDR3 protein: CSARSFGSGANTGELFF

J gene: TRBJ1-5
V gene: TRBV7-9
clone size: once
D gene: NA
CDR3 DNA: TGTGCCAGCAGCTCACAGGGTGGCAATCAGCCCCAGCATTTT
CDR3 protein: CASSSQGGNQPQHF

J gene: TRBJ2-5
V gene: TRBV6-1
clone size: medium-sized
D gene: TRBD2
CDR3 DNA: TGTGCCAGCATCAGGAGACTAGCGGGGGGGAGTAGGGAGACCCAGTACTTC
CDR3 protein: CASIRRLAGGSRETQYF